The sequence of this T cell receptor beta chain was determined in a study of beta chain features in type 1 diabetes. This clone was detected a few times. This CDR3 is 12 amino acids long. V shed 2 bases and J 7 bases; nucleotides not matched to a gene: 3. CDR1 SQVTM and CDR2 ANQGSEA come from the germline V gene. By way of CD45RO/CCR7/CD25/CD127/CD95/CD27, the CD4+ regulatory, stem cell-like memory, central memory and naive cells were sorted. Expressed TCRB transcripts were sequenced after all isolated RNA was converted to cDNA. There were several million reads on average in the naive, central memory and regulatory T cell samples. Assay: immunoSEQ multiplex PCR; the TCRdb copy retains only in-frame clones and omits some. The top ten hold approximately 1% of the sample, which has around 300,000 clones, 7% to 9% seen once.

The genes are TRBV29-1 and TRBJ1-2; 8 bases agree with TRBD1. The sample was central memory CD4+ T cells from blood. The origin of this receptor is a young woman in good health. The CDR3 is CSVESTGGGYTF. CDR3 DNA: TGCAGCGTTGAATCCACAGGGGGTGGCTACACCTTC.